This T cell receptor beta chain stems from a study of T cell repertoires in cytomegalovirus infection. The trim removed 2 bases at V and 7 bases at J, leaving 4 bases unmatched. Germline CDR1 reads SGHVS; CDR2 reads FQNEAQ. This CDR3 spans 13 amino acids. Using its own MiXCR run on the reads, TCRdb lists one record per CDR3 protein. The sample has approximately 730,000 distinct CDR3 sequences, around 31% seen once. For this clonotype: Antigen: not known.

Study results and limitations: Ex vivo responses were dominated by HLA-C-restricted CMV-specific TCR beta clonotypes.

The receptor was derived from a human donor in good health (CMV status not recorded). Some clones in this sample may be carry-over from other donors' samples. This chain uses TRBV7-8 with TRBJ1-2, with 7 bases aligning to TRBD1. This material consisted of cultured PBMCs, taken from culture after CMV antigen stimulation. In DNA form, the CDR3 reads TGTGCCAGCAGCTTAACAGGGGAGGCTGGCTACACCTTC. It yields the protein CASSLTGEAGYTF. Variable domain in full (rest from reference TRBV7-8 and TRBJ1-2): GAGVSQSPRYKVAKRGQDVALRCDPISGHVSLFWYQQALGQGPEFLTYFQNEAQLDKSGLPSDRFFAERPEGSVSTLKIQRTQQEDSAVYLCASSLTGEAGYTFGSGTRLTVV.